This TCR beta chain was captured by sequencing in a study of blood T cells in healthy people across ages. This clonotype was picked up many times. Germline CDR1 is SGHDT and CDR2 is YYEEEE. The CDR3 runs to 15 residues. Trimming took 2 bases from V and 3 from J, leaving 14 bases between them. Alongside a J-beta primer mix, a sample-barcoded 5' primer served in a second PCR lasting about 7 to 12 cycles. TCRdb re-called the 5' RACE reads with MiXCR, one entry per CDR3 protein. There are 850,000 or so distinct CDR3 sequences in the sample; under 35% occur only once, and around 16% lies in the top ten. The specimen sequenced was blood. V is TRBV5-6 and J is TRBJ1-2; possibly TRBD1 for D (6 bases). This receptor was identified in a woman of 80 years or more in good health. In DNA form, the CDR3 reads TGTGCCAGCAGCTTTACAGGGTTGCGGGACTATGGCTACACCTTC. Translated, it gives CASSFTGLRDYGYTF.